This entry lists 23 T cell receptor beta chains sequenced from one sample in a study of lymphopenia after photon versus proton radiotherapy. Using immunoSEQ multiplex PCR, the repertoire was profiled, and TCRdb retains in-frame clones only, with some absent. The sample yields some 70,000 clones, around 87% seen once. Sequencing used peripheral blood, obtained from a patient treated with proton-based radiotherapy. These TCRs come from an elderly man with esophageal cancer.

DNA of the CDR3: TGTGCCAGCAGCTTAGCGAGAGGGACGGTCACTGAAGCTTTCTTT. It translates to CASSLARGTVTEAFF. J is TRBJ1-1 and V is TRBV7-6, with TRBD1 as a possible D gene (5 bases). CDR1 SGHVS and CDR2 FNYEAQ come from the germline V gene. Deletions cut 0 bases from V and 4 bases from J, with 12 bases between. The CDR3 length is 15 residues.

This clone was observed a single time. This chain links TRBV7-6 with TRBJ2-2; D call uncertain. Germline assignment: CDR1 SGHVS and CDR2 FNYEAQ. CDR3 size: 14 residues. V was shortened by 4 bases and J by 4 bases, with 10 bases between the two germline ends. The CDR3 bases are TGTGCCAGCAGCTCCCCTTCCCGCACCGGGGAGCTGTTTTTT. Its translation: CASSSPSRTGELFF.

This rearrangement joins TRBV5-4 to TRBJ2-3; TRBD2 matches at 12 bases. Germline V gives CDR1 SGHNT, CDR2 YYREEE (reference sequence). Trimming took 3 bases from V and 3 from J; bases not matched to a gene: 5. The CDR3 totals 16 residues. This CDR3 is CASSSGLAGATDTQYF. CDR3 sequence (DNA): TGTGCCAGCAGCTCGGGACTAGCGGGCGCTACAGATACGCAGTATTTT.

In nucleotides, the CDR3 is TGTGCCAGCAGCCGCGCAGGGACTACCCTATACAATGAGCAGTTCTTC. Its protein is CASSRAGTTLYNEQFF. The chain uses TRBV7-8 and TRBJ2-1; 7 nucleotides agree with TRBD2. Trimming removed 5 bases from V and 4 bases from J; junction bases left unmatched: 11. From germline, CDR1 is SGHVS and CDR2 FQNEAQ. The CDR3 totals 16 residues.

This clone was counted a few times. The chain has TRBV18 and TRBJ1-1; weak D call: TRBD1 (6 bases). CDR3 size: 15 residues. Germline V gene sequence: CDR1 KGHSH, CDR2 LQKENI. The V end lost 6 bases, the J end lost 2 bases, and 16 bases lay between the germline ends. The DNA of the CDR3 is TGTGCCAGCTCGCGATACAGGGAAGTTAACACTGAAGCTTTCTTT. Amino acid sequence: CASSRYREVNTEAFF.

The chain recombines TRBV7-9 with TRBJ1-4, with 8 positions matching TRBD1. CDR3 length: 14 residues. Germline CDR1 and CDR2: SEHNR and FQNEAQ (reference sequence). V lost 4 bases, J lost 7 bases, and 5 bases stayed unmatched. The CDR3 nucleotides are TGTGCCAGCAGCTCCAGGGGGCAGTTTGAAAAACTGTTTTTT. Protein product: CASSSRGQFEKLFF.

This rearrangement joins TRBV11-3 to TRBJ2-7, with D tentatively TRBD1 (5 bases). V was cut by 0 bases and J by 5 bases, with 8 bases left in between. CDR1 is SGHNT and CDR2 is YENEEA in the germline V gene. The CDR3 is 13 amino acids. This chain's CDR3 is CASSLDREDEQYF. CDR3 nucleotide sequence: TGTGCCAGCAGCTTAGACAGGGAAGACGAGCAGTACTTC.

The V gene is TRBV5-1, the J gene TRBJ2-3, with 13 bases fitting TRBD2. With V trimmed by 0 bases and J by 3 bases, 4 bases remained unmatched. CDR1 SGHRS and CDR2 YFSETQ come from the germline V gene. The CDR3 is 17 residues long. The CDR3 loop is CASSLAPLAGGTDTQYF. The CDR3 DNA reads TGCGCCAGCAGCTTGGCCCCACTAGCGGGAGGGACAGATACGCAGTATTTT.

Only one count was recorded for this clone. The chain employs TRBV11-2 and TRBJ2-1; 9 bases agree with TRBD2. V lost 5 bases and J lost 2; bases outside the gene matches: 4. The CDR3 loop spans 15 amino acids. Per germline, CDR1 SGHAT and CDR2 FQNNGV. This CDR3 is CASSLSSGAYNEQFF. Here the CDR3 DNA reads TGTGCCAGCAGCCTGTCTAGCGGGGCCTACAATGAGCAGTTCTTC. Based on the CDR3 plus reference TRBV11-2 and TRBJ2-1, the full variable domain is EAGVAQSPRYKIIEKRQSVAFWCNPISGHATLYWYQQILGQGPKLLIQFQNNGVVDDSQLPKDRFSAERLKGVDSTLKIQPAKLEDSAVYLCASSLSSGAYNEQFFGPGTRLTVL.

The chain uses TRBV5-6 and TRBJ2-5; 9 bases align to TRBD1. This CDR3 has 16 residues. V lost 3 bases, J lost 2 bases, and 8 bases stayed unmatched. Germline lookup yields CDR1 SGHDT and CDR2 YYEEEE. The CDR3 sequence: CASSWTGQGIQETQYF. The CDR3 nucleotides are TGTGCCAGCAGCTGGACTGGACAGGGGATTCAAGAGACCCAGTACTTC.

The rearrangement uses TRBV18 and TRBJ2-3; no clear D. This CDR3 has 11 amino acids. V lost 3 bases and J 4 bases, leaving 2 bases between the germline ends. The germline V gene has CDR1 KGHSH and CDR2 LQKENI. CDR3 amino acids: CASSPSDTQYF. In nucleotides, the CDR3 is TGTGCCAGCTCACCGTCAGATACGCAGTATTTT.

This clone was counted between two and nine times. The chain uses TRBV25-1 and TRBJ2-3; D is uncertain. Germline CDR1 and CDR2: MGHDK and SYGVNS. V was cut by 4 bases and J by 0 bases, with 14 bases left in between. This CDR3 spans 16 amino acids. CDR3 bases: TGTGCCAGCAGTGGGTACGCGTCGACTAGCACAGATACGCAGTATTTT. Amino acids: CASSGYASTSTDTQYF. Full variable domain (rest looked up from reference TRBV25-1 and TRBJ2-3): EADIYQTPRYLVIGTGKKITLECSQTMGHDKMYWYQQDPGMELHLIHYSYGVNSTEKGDLSSESTVSRIRTEHFPLTLESARPSHTSQYLCASSGYASTSTDTQYFGPGTRLTVL.

The gene calls are TRBV19 and TRBJ1-4, with a possible D match to TRBD1 (5 bases). The CDR3 sequence is 14 residues long. Between the trimmed V and J ends, which lost 3 bases and 8 bases, there was a span of 13 bases. Germline CDR1 is LNHDA and CDR2 is SQIVND (reference sequence). This chain's CDR3 is CASSITGVGEKLFF. The CDR3 nucleotides are TGTGCCAGTAGTATCACGGGGGTAGGCGAAAAACTGTTTTTT.

This clone was found once. V usage is TRBV10-1 and J usage is TRBJ2-3, with 14 positions matching TRBD2. CDR1 and CDR2 (germline): WNHNN, SYGVQD (reference sequence). The CDR3 loop spans 16 amino acids. V lost 3 bases and J lost 4; bases outside the gene matches: 3. CDR3 nucleotide sequence: TGCGCCAGCAGTGACCCGGGACTAGCGGGAGCAGATACGCAGTATTTT. Residues: CASSDPGLAGADTQYF.

This chain joins TRBV30 and TRBJ2-5; D not resolved. CDR1 and CDR2 from the germline V gene are GTSNPN and SVGIG (reference sequence). V gave up 4 bases and J gave up 5 bases, with 8 bases separating them. The CDR3 loop spans 11 amino acids. CDR3 sequence (DNA): TGTGCCTGGACCCTACGTGAGACCCAGTACTTC. Protein product: CAWTLRETQYF.

This chain links TRBV19 with TRBJ2-1, with D possibly being TRBD2 (6 bases). V was cut by 6 bases and J by 5 bases, with 14 bases left in between. In germline, CDR1 is LNHDA, CDR2 SQIVND (reference sequence). CDR3 length: 14 residues. The CDR3 is CASSRDLPNNEQFF. The CDR3 DNA is TGTGCCAGTAGCCGGGACTTACCCAACAATGAGCAGTTCTTC. The variable domain in full, completed from reference TRBV19 and TRBJ2-1, reads DGGITQSPKYLFRKEGQNVTLSCEQNLNHDAMYWYRQDPGQGLRLIYYSQIVNDFQKGDIAEGYSVSREKKESFPLTVTSAQKNPTAFYLCASSRDLPNNEQFFGPGTRLTVL.

The chain joins TRBV11-2 to TRBJ2-1; no definite D call. The CDR3 sequence is 12 residues long. Deletions cut 6 bases from V and 8 bases from J, with 11 bases between. The germline V gene encodes CDR1 SGHAT and CDR2 FQNNGV. Here the CDR3 reads CASRQLEDEQFF. The CDR3 DNA follows: TGTGCCAGCAGACAGCTTGAAGATGAGCAGTTCTTC.

The V gene is TRBV2, the J gene TRBJ2-2; 7 nucleotides line up with TRBD1. With 5 bases clipped from V and 0 bases from J, the junction kept 6 bases outside the gene matches. CDR3 length equals 16 residues. CDR1 is SNHLY and CDR2 is FYNNEI in the germline V gene. The CDR3 is CASSRDSLSNTGELFF. Written as DNA, the CDR3 is TGTGCCAGCAGTAGGGACAGCCTCTCGAACACCGGGGAGCTGTTTTTT.

This rearrangement joins TRBV5-6 to TRBJ1-4; TRBD1 is a possible D gene (5 bases). V was trimmed by 2 bases and J by 8 bases, leaving 13 bases between them. The CDR3 is 14 residues long. Germline lookup yields CDR1 SGHDT and CDR2 YYEEEE. The CDR3 is CASSFAGIGEKLFF. In DNA, the CDR3 is TGTGCCAGCAGCTTCGCAGGGATTGGGGAAAAACTGTTTTTT. The whole variable domain, remainder taken from reference TRBV5-6 and TRBJ1-4, is DAGVTQSPTHLIKTRGQQVTLRCSPKSGHDTVSWYQQALGQGPQFIFQYYEEEERQRGNFPDRFSGHQFPNYSSELNVNALLLGDSALYLCASSFAGIGEKLFFGSGTQLSVL.

The chain carries TRBV25-1 and TRBJ1-2; 7 nucleotides match TRBD1. V shed 1 base and J 4 bases; nucleotides not matched to a gene: 6. The V gene's germline CDR1 is MGHDK and CDR2 SYGVNS. CDR3 length: 15 amino acids. The CDR3 protein is CASSESYRGGYGYTF. CDR3 nucleotide sequence: TGTGCCAGCAGTGAATCGTACAGGGGTGGCTATGGCTACACCTTC.

In its sample, this clone was seen once. The chain joins TRBV5-4 to TRBJ2-7; D call uncertain. Trimming stripped 0 bases from V and 0 bases from J, with 7 bases between. CDR1 SGHNT and CDR2 YYREEE come from the germline V gene (reference sequence). The CDR3 is 14 amino acids. Written as DNA, the CDR3 is TGTGCCAGCAGCTTGGACAGCTACTCCTACGAGCAGTACTTC. Its translation: CASSLDSYSYEQYF.

V and J are TRBV27 and TRBJ2-1, with D perhaps matching TRBD2 (6 bases). Germline loops: CDR1 MNHEY, CDR2 SMNVEV (reference sequence). This CDR3 spans 17 amino acids. V lost 4 bases, J lost 0 bases, and 16 bases lay in between. Here the CDR3 reads CASSSGLAESSYNEQFF. CDR3 nucleotide sequence: TGTGCCAGCAGTTCTGGATTAGCGGAAAGCTCCTACAATGAGCAGTTCTTC.

The CDR3 DNA reads as TGTGCCAGTAGTATAGATCAGAGTTCTGGAAACACCATATATTTT. Protein: CASSIDQSSGNTIYF. This sequence joins TRBV19 and TRBJ1-3; D is ambiguous. From germline, CDR1 is LNHDA and CDR2 SQIVND (reference sequence). Trimming shortened V by 0 bases and J by 1 base, and 7 bases separated the two germline ends. The CDR3 runs 15 residues.